This record looks at one T cell receptor (beta chain) sequence and its context. Its antigen is not identified. Using immunoSEQ multiplex PCR, the repertoire was profiled, and TCRdb retains in-frame clones only, with some absent. The data show about 60,000 clones, about 90% seen once. This record belongs to a study of OX40 agonist ivuxolimab in advanced cancers. Background on the study: Ivuxolimab, which patients received intravenously every 2 weeks, was dosed at 0.01 to 10 mg/kg.

General study results and limits: There was clonal expansion of CD4+ and CD8+ blood T cells by week 6 at 0.1 to 3.0 mg/kg.

The starting material was CD4+ or CD8+ T cells sorted from blood, obtained in a trial of the OX40 agonist ivuxolimab. This TCR was recovered from an adult with an advanced solid tumor such as melanoma, head and neck, liver or kidney cancer.

Here the CDR3 DNA reads TGTGCCAGCAGCTTAGCGGGGGACTATAGGGGCAATGAGCAGTTCTTC. It codes for CASSLAGDYRGNEQFF. The V call is TRBV7-6, the J call TRBJ2-1, with 7 bases identical to TRBD2. CDR1 is SGHVS, CDR2 FNYEAQ, per germline. V trimming: 0 bases; J trimming: 6 bases; junction bases outside the gene matches: 8. CDR3 length: 16 residues.